The entry below describes one T cell receptor (beta chain). Per the original data handling: Researchers report that nucleated cell counts were estimated from reference gene primer amplification. Profiled with immunoSEQ multiplex PCR; TCRdb holds only in-frame clones, not every one. The DNA was the basis for D and trimming; V, J and clone size are from that table. The repertoire holds about 150,000 clones, with roughly 81% as singletons. The source of the sample is a study of blood T cell repertoires in COVID-19. Across the study: Samples representing acute and convalescent COVID-19 were sourced from the United States, Italy and Spain. T cells, B-cell-depleted T cells, or PBMCs supplied cDNA or gDNA.

CDR1 is SGHRS, CDR2 YFSETQ, per germline. The V gene end was trimmed by 1 base and the J gene end by 4 bases; junction bases not matched to a gene: 3. The CDR3 totals 15 residues. Participant-reported clinical history was the basis for cohort assignment. The origin of this receptor is a woman aged 50 to 60 with acute COVID-19. Sequenced: PBMCs or T cells enriched from blood (not recorded which). The J gene is TRBJ2-2, the V gene TRBV5-1; 8 nucleotides match TRBD2. The CDR3 loop is CASSLTAGATGELFF. CDR3 coding DNA: TGCGCCAGCAGCTTGACAGCGGGAGCCACCGGGGAGCTGTTTTTT.